The 24 T cell receptor beta chains reported below all come from one sample, sequenced in a study of Graves' ophthalmopathy and Graves' hyperthyroidism listed by TCRdb under 2018. Sequencing used an Illumina HiSeq 2000. TCR beta CDR3 regions were amplified from RNA transcripts for repertoire sequencing. The first round of RT-PCR was done with HTBI primers and the Qiagen OneStep RT-PCR kit, and was followed by a second round of multiplex PCR, then size selection and purification. TCRdb reprocessing: public reads trimmed at Q25 with fastp, clones called with MiXCR, in-frame beta chains kept. Rows are unified per CDR3 protein, each entry keeping the most common DNA and genes. The sample profile shows about 740,000 distinct CDR3 sequences; approximately 40% of them were found once. In total, the top ten clones hold around 40% of the sample. Material for sequencing was peripheral blood. These receptors all come from an adult man with Graves' ophthalmopathy.

This clonotype showed up many times. V and J are TRBV14 and TRBJ1-6; no definite D call. CDR1 and CDR2 (germline): SGHDN, FVKESK. Trimming took 0 bases from V and 10 from J, leaving 4 bases between them. The CDR3 consists of 12 residues. The CDR3 loop reads CASSQERSPLHF. The CDR3 DNA is TGTGCCAGCAGCCAAGAAAGGTCACCCCTCCACTTT.

This clonotype was observed a few times. The chain links TRBV5-5 to TRBJ2-2; D gene unclear. V was clipped by 0 bases and J by 5 bases, with 5 bases between them. Germline values: CDR1 SGHKS, CDR2 YYEKEE (reference sequence). CDR3 length: 13 amino acids. The CDR3 is CASSLEWTGELFF. As DNA, the CDR3 is TGTGCCAGCAGCTTGGAGTGGACCGGGGAGCTGTTTTTT. Full variable domain (outside the CDR3, taken from reference TRBV5-5 and TRBJ2-2): DAGVTQSPTHLIKTRGQQVTLRCSPISGHKSVSWYQQVLGQGPQFIFQYYEKEERGRGNFPDRFSARQFPNYSSELNVNALLLGDSALYLCASSLEWTGELFFGEGSRLTVL.

The chain combines TRBV9 with TRBJ2-7; D not resolved. The germline V gene has CDR1 SGDLS and CDR2 YYNGEE. The length of the CDR3 is 13 residues. CDR3 protein: CASFRSSSYEQYF. The CDR3 DNA reads TGTGCTAGTTTTCGTAGCAGTTCCTACGAGCAGTACTTC.

Worth noting for this clonotype: It may be a read error: a sequence one base away is much more abundant. The rearrangement joins TRBV19 to TRBJ1-4; D is ambiguous. Germline assignment: CDR1 LNHDA and CDR2 SQIVND (reference sequence). This CDR3 has 13 amino acids. CDR3 loop: CASSNRLNEKRFF. In DNA form, the CDR3 reads TGTGCCAGTAGTAACAGACTGAATGAAAAACGGTTTTTT.

This chain connects TRBV15 to TRBJ1-3, with D hard to call. Germline CDR1 LNHNV, CDR2 YYDKDF (reference sequence). CDR3 size: 13 residues. V was shortened by 1 base and J by 5 bases, with 6 bases between the two germline ends. The CDR3: CATSRGQRNTIYF. The CDR3, as DNA: TGTGCCACCAGCAGAGGACAAAGAAACACCATATATTTT.

The rearrangement uses TRBV7-9 and TRBJ2-2; tentatively, D is TRBD2 (5 bases). CDR3 length equals 16 residues. Germline V lookup: CDR1 SEHNR, CDR2 FQNEAQ (reference sequence). Trimming pared 5 bases from V and 0 bases from J, leaving 13 bases between. CDR3 sequence reads: CASSPPRGANTGELFF. The CDR3 DNA follows: TGTGCCAGCAGCCCACCCCGGGGAGCGAACACCGGGGAGCTGTTTTTT.

This clonotype was seen ten or more times. The J gene is TRBJ1-1, the V gene TRBV5-6; D is undetermined. CDR3 length: 13 residues. Germline CDR1 is SGHDT and CDR2 is YYEEEE. Between the trimmed V and J ends, which lost 6 bases and 8 bases, there was a span of 17 bases. The CDR3 DNA sequence: TGTGCCAGCACCCATCGGAGGTTCGGGGAAGCTTTCTTT. Protein: CASTHRRFGEAFF.

This chain connects TRBV25-1 to TRBJ2-2; either TRBD1 or TRBD2 may fit D (5 bases each). This CDR3 has 15 amino acids. The germline V gene encodes CDR1 MGHDK and CDR2 SYGVNS. V dropped 6 bases and J dropped 4 bases, with 15 bases sitting between them. The CDR3 DNA sequence: TGTGCCAGCAGGACCGGGACGGGTGGCACCGGGGAGCTGTTTTTT. Its protein product is CASRTGTGGTGELFF. The full variable domain, with the rest looked up from reference TRBV25-1 and TRBJ2-2, is EADIYQTPRYLVIGTGKKITLECSQTMGHDKMYWYQQDPGMELHLIHYSYGVNSTEKGDLSSESTVSRIRTEHFPLTLESARPSHTSQYLCASRTGTGGTGELFFGEGSRLTVL.

This clonotype was recorded a few times. The J gene is TRBJ2-7, the V gene TRBV7-2, with TRBD1 identical over 8 bases. This CDR3 comprises 14 residues. Unmatched junction bases numbered 16, after V lost 11 bases and J lost 7 bases. Per germline, CDR1 SGHTA and CDR2 FQGNSA. CDR3 in amino acids: CAWMSGQGAMEQYF. The CDR3 DNA follows: TGTGCCTGGATGTCGGGCCAGGGGGCGATGGAGCAGTACTTC.

This clonotype occurred a few times. The rearrangement joins TRBV15 to TRBJ1-2, with TRBD1 as a possible D gene (6 bases). With 10 bases removed from V and 3 bases from J, the gap between germline ends came to 15 bases. Germline loops: CDR1 LNHNV, CDR2 YYDKDF (reference sequence). The CDR3 consists of 13 residues. The chain's CDR3 is CASRRTGYYGYTF. CDR3 bases: TGTGCCAGCAGACGAACAGGGTACTATGGCTACACCTTC.

The genes are TRBV7-9 and TRBJ1-2, with D hard to call. There are 16 residues in the CDR3. V lost 6 bases, J lost 5 bases, and 22 bases lay in between. Looked up from germline, CDR1 is SEHNR and CDR2 is FQNEAQ (reference sequence). The CDR3 loop is CASSPYAKAVGYGYTF. Written as DNA, the CDR3 is TGTGCCAGCAGTCCCTATGCGAAGGCGGTAGGGTATGGCTACACCTTC.

The chain combines TRBV10-3 with TRBJ1-2; D not resolved. The germline V gene has CDR1 ENHRY and CDR2 SYGVKD. The CDR3 is made up of 14 amino acids. V was trimmed by 10 bases and J by 7 bases, leaving 22 bases between them. CDR3 DNA: TGTGCCAGCACCCTTTTAAGTCGGGAAGGTGGCTACACCTTC. Translation: CASTLLSREGGYTF.

This clonotype was seen many times. CDR3 sequence (DNA): TGCAGCGTTGGCTCGGGTACCGGGGAGCTGTTTTTT. The encoded protein is CSVGSGTGELFF. The chain recombines TRBV29-1 with TRBJ2-2; no definite D call. CDR3 length: 12 amino acids. Germline values: CDR1 SQVTM, CDR2 ANQGSEA. V gave up 4 bases and J gave up 5 bases, with 8 bases separating them.

In its sample, this clonotype was seen many times. V is TRBV20-1 and J is TRBJ1-2, with no clear D. V was trimmed by 1 base and J by 2 bases, leaving 11 bases between them. Germline values: CDR1 DFQATT, CDR2 SNEGSKA (reference sequence). This CDR3 has 14 residues. The CDR3 nucleotides are TGCAGTGCTAGAGTTACAACGTACAACTATGGCTACACCTTC. Its protein product is CSARVTTYNYGYTF.

This clonotype occurred many times. The chain uses TRBV10-3 and TRBJ2-6; D not resolved. The CDR3 sequence is 17 residues long. Germline V gives CDR1 ENHRY, CDR2 SYGVKD. Trimming stripped 10 bases from V and 0 bases from J, with 19 bases between. The CDR3 is CATEHELISSGANVLTF. In DNA form, the CDR3 reads TGTGCCACGGAACACGAGTTGATAAGCTCTGGGGCCAACGTCCTGACTTTC.

The chain couples TRBV5-1 to TRBJ1-4; D unresolved. This CDR3 is 13 amino acids long. Germline CDR1 is SGHRS and CDR2 is YFSETQ. The V and J ends lost 5 bases and 7 bases respectively, with 12 bases between them. CDR3: CASRVEGSEKLFF. The CDR3 DNA is TGCGCCAGCAGAGTTGAAGGGAGTGAAAAACTGTTTTTT.

The chain couples TRBV12-3 or TRBV12-4 to TRBJ2-7; D not certain. Trimming removed 7 bases from V and 7 bases from J, with 14 bases in between. The CDR3 extends over 12 amino acids. The CDR3 DNA follows: TGTGCCAGCAATCGGAACACCGGGGAGCAGTACTTC. As protein: CASNRNTGEQYF.

Worth noting for this clonotype: The CDR3 carries no conserved terminal phenylalanine or tryptophan, so it likely arises from a read error. The genes are TRBV5-1 and TRBJ1-5; no reliable D call. The CDR3 is made up of 16 amino acids. Germline assignment: CDR1 SGHRS and CDR2 YFSETQ. Written as DNA, the CDR3 is TGTGCCAGCAGCACCCGGACGGAGGATAGCAATCAGCCCCAGCATTTG. As protein: CASSTRTEDSNQPQHL.

This clonotype was found a few times. The chain has TRBV12-3 or TRBV12-4 and TRBJ1-1, with D possibly being TRBD1 (5 bases). The CDR3 length is 13 residues. V lost 6 bases, J lost 1 base, and 9 bases lay in between. The CDR3 region has the DNA TGTGCCAGCAGACCTGGGACGAACACTGAAGCTTTCTTT. Translated: CASRPGTNTEAFF.

Details on this clonotype: Sequence at one end of the junction differs from germline and may be a read error. The V and J genes are TRBV2 and TRBJ2-7; D is uncertain. The V gene's germline CDR1 is SNHLY and CDR2 FYNNEI. This CDR3 contains 13 residues. The CDR3 DNA sequence: TGTGCCAGCGGGGTAGAGTGGTCCTACAAGCAGTACTTC. It yields the protein CASGVEWSYKQYF.

Concerning this clonotype itself: Relative to the germline gene, one junction end is altered; a read error may explain this. This chain connects TRBV24-1 to TRBJ1-5; 7 nucleotides align to TRBD1. The CDR3 loop spans 16 amino acids. The germline V gene encodes CDR1 KGHDR and CDR2 SFDVKD. The CDR3 region has the DNA TGTGCCAGCAGTGCACAGACAGGGACTCGCAATCAGCCCCAGCATTTT. It yields the protein CASSAQTGTRNQPQHF.

This clonotype has a single count. This sequence joins TRBV25-1 and TRBJ1-1, with a weak D call TRBD1 (6 bases). The CDR3 runs to 15 residues. The germline V gene has CDR1 MGHDK and CDR2 SYGVNS. The ends were cut back, 6 bases at V and 4 bases at J, with 18 bases in the middle. CDR3 loop: CASSLEQGGGTEAFF. CDR3 in DNA: TGTGCCAGCAGCTTGGAACAGGGCGGAGGCACTGAAGCTTTCTTT.

This clonotype was detected a few times. The rearrangement links TRBV7-2 to TRBJ2-7; 7 bases align to TRBD1. Per germline, CDR1 SGHTA and CDR2 FQGNSA. V lost 1 base and J lost 3; bases outside the gene matches: 3. The CDR3 runs to 14 residues. CDR3 coding DNA: TGTGCCAGCAGCTTAGGTCCAGGGGGCTACGAGCAGTACTTC. Protein product: CASSLGPGGYEQYF.

This clonotype was found a few times. This chain links TRBV5-1 with TRBJ1-1, with 9 bases identical to TRBD1. The V gene end was trimmed by 7 bases and the J gene end by 2 bases; junction bases not matched to a gene: 9. Germline CDR1 and CDR2: SGHRS and YFSETQ. The CDR3 has 15 residues. The CDR3 loop is CASESQGQGNTEAFF. The CDR3, as DNA: TGCGCCAGCGAATCCCAGGGACAGGGAAACACTGAAGCTTTCTTT.